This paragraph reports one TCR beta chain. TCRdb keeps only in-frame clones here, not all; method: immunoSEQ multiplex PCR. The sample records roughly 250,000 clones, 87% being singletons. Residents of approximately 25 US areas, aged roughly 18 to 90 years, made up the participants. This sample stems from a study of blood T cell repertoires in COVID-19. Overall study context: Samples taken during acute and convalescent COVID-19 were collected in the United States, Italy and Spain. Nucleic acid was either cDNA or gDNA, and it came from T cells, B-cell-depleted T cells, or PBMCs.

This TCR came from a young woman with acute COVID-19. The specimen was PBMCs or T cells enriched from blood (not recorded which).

In DNA form, the CDR3 reads TGCAGCGAGTCGACAGGGGGCGAGACCCAGTACTTC. Protein product: CSESTGGETQYF. The chain is built from TRBV29-1 and TRBJ2-5; TRBD1 matches at 10 bases. The CDR3 contains 12 residues. Germline CDR1 and CDR2: SQVTM and ANQGSEA. The junction had 4 bases not matched to a gene; V was cut back by 7 bases and J by 5 bases.